The rows below give T cell receptor beta chains drawn from one sample of a study of T cell responses to AZD1222 COVID-19 vaccine. Repertoires were generated with immunoSEQ multiplex PCR, while TCRdb's copy carries only in-frame clones and drops some. The profile shows hundreds of thousands of clones, around 93% of them singletons. Sequenced here: peripheral blood, sampled on day 0 of MenACWY control vaccination. The receptors shown here come from an adult in good health. Each CDR3 is given with its conserved first and last residue. The D gene is left open where the match is weak. Size values are once, few and many counts, or a class for expanded clones, and some rows have none.

v_gene: TRBV7-8; abundance: -; j_gene: TRBJ1-1; d_gene: -; CDR3aa: CASSFGGGVGTEAFF; CDR3nt: TGTGCCAGCAGCTTCGGAGGGGGAGTGGGCACTGAAGCTTTCTTT
v_gene: TRBV5-6; abundance: -; j_gene: TRBJ2-5; d_gene: -; CDR3aa: CASSLTSPGKKTQYF; CDR3nt: TGTGCCAGCAGCCTAACTAGTCCCGGAAAGAAGACCCAGTACTTC
v_gene: TRBV20-1; abundance: once; j_gene: TRBJ1-2; d_gene: -; CDR3aa: CSASLSNRKNGYTF; CDR3nt: TGCAGTGCTAGTCTAAGCAATCGAAAAAATGGCTACACCTTC
v_gene: TRBV5-1; abundance: -; j_gene: TRBJ1-5; d_gene: TRBD1; CDR3aa: CASSLGEFSGGSNQPQHF; CDR3nt: TGCGCCAGCAGCTTGGGAGAATTTTCAGGGGGTAGCAATCAGCCCCAGCATTTT
v_gene: TRBV18; abundance: once; j_gene: TRBJ2-1; d_gene: TRBD1; CDR3aa: CASSPAGQGGNEQFF; CDR3nt: TGTGCCAGCTCACCGGCGGGACAGGGGGGCAATGAGCAGTTCTTC
v_gene: TRBV28; abundance: -; j_gene: TRBJ1-1; d_gene: -; CDR3aa: CASEGGKAFF; CDR3nt: TGTGCCAGCGAAGGGGGGAAAGCTTTCTTT
v_gene: TRBV3-1/TRBV3-2; abundance: -; j_gene: TRBJ2-7; d_gene: -; CDR3aa: CASSPLIPYEQYF; CDR3nt: TGTGCCAGCAGCCCACTAATTCCATACGAGCAGTACTTC
v_gene: TRBV2; abundance: -; j_gene: TRBJ1-2; d_gene: -; CDR3aa: CASSEGSGAVGGYTF; CDR3nt: TGTGCCAGCAGTGAAGGCTCAGGGGCGGTAGGTGGCTACACCTTC
v_gene: TRBV6-1; abundance: -; j_gene: TRBJ1-5; d_gene: -; CDR3aa: CASSEAGVNWPQHF; CDR3nt: TGTGCCAGCAGTGAGGCAGGGGTCAATTGGCCCCAGCATTTT
v_gene: TRBV5-3; abundance: -; j_gene: TRBJ1-2; d_gene: -; CDR3aa: CARSPRSRNYGYTF; CDR3nt: TGTGCCAGAAGCCCCCGGTCGAGGAACTATGGCTACACCTTC
v_gene: TRBV7-7; abundance: -; j_gene: TRBJ2-7; d_gene: -; CDR3aa: CASSLSPGESYEQYF; CDR3nt: TGTGCCAGCAGCTTAAGCCCAGGGGAATCCTACGAGCAGTACTTC
v_gene: TRBV21-1; abundance: -; j_gene: TRBJ2-7; d_gene: -; CDR3aa: CASKVGQGTYEQYF; CDR3nt: -
v_gene: TRBV5-1; abundance: -; j_gene: TRBJ1-2; d_gene: TRBD1; CDR3aa: CASSLDRGIGGYTF; CDR3nt: TGCGCCAGCAGTCTGGACAGGGGAATCGGTGGCTACACCTTC
v_gene: TRBV3-1/TRBV3-2; abundance: -; j_gene: TRBJ1-1; d_gene: -; CDR3aa: CASSQEYRGGPEAFF; CDR3nt: TGTGCCAGCAGCCAAGAATATAGGGGAGGGCCTGAAGCTTTCTTT
v_gene: TRBV15; abundance: -; j_gene: TRBJ1-2; d_gene: -; CDR3aa: CATSARRMGARESGYTF; CDR3nt: TGTGCCACCAGCGCCCGGAGGATGGGGGCTAGGGAGAGTGGCTACACCTTC
v_gene: TRBV6-5; abundance: -; j_gene: TRBJ1-5; d_gene: TRBD1; CDR3aa: CASRKGQDNQPQHF; CDR3nt: TGTGCCAGCAGAAAAGGACAGGACAATCAGCCCCAGCATTTT
v_gene: TRBV18; abundance: -; j_gene: TRBJ1-2; d_gene: -; CDR3aa: CASSLRAPPVYGYTF; CDR3nt: TGTGCCAGCTCATTGAGGGCCCCGCCGGTCTATGGCTACACCTTC
v_gene: TRBV5-4; abundance: -; j_gene: TRBJ2-1; d_gene: TRBD1; CDR3aa: CASSSGQGAYNEQFF; CDR3nt: TGTGCCAGCAGTTCGGGACAGGGGGCTTACAATGAGCAGTTCTTC
v_gene: TRBV7-8; abundance: -; j_gene: TRBJ2-5; d_gene: TRBD2; CDR3aa: CASSLGYGGGTETQYF; CDR3nt: TGTGCCAGCAGCTTAGGGTACGGGGGGGGAACGGAGACCCAGTACTTC
v_gene: TRBV5-1; abundance: -; j_gene: TRBJ1-3; d_gene: -; CDR3aa: CASSSDLHSGNTIYF; CDR3nt: TGCGCCAGCAGCTCGGATCTCCACTCTGGAAACACCATATATTTT
v_gene: TRBV6-5; abundance: once; j_gene: TRBJ1-4; d_gene: TRBD1; CDR3aa: CASSRTGGWEKLFF; CDR3nt: TGTGCCAGCAGTCGGACAGGGGGCTGGGAAAAACTGTTTTTT